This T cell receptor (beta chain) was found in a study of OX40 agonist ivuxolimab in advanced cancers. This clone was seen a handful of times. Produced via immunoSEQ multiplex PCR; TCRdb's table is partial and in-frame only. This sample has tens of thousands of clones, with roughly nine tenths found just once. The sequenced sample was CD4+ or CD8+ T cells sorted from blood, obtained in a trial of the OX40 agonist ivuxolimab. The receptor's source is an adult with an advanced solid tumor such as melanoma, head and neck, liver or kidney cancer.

The CDR3, as DNA: TGTGCCAGCAGCCTTTCGGGGTTGCAGCCCCAGCATTTT. Translating it yields CASSLSGLQPQHF. The chain is built from TRBV7-9 and TRBJ1-5; D is unresolved. This CDR3 comprises 13 residues. The V gene lost 5 bases and the J gene lost 7 bases, with 12 bases spanning the gap. CDR1 and CDR2 from the germline V gene are SEHNR and FQNEAQ (reference sequence). Drawing the rest from reference TRBV7-9 and TRBJ1-5, the complete variable domain is DTGVSQNPRHKITKRGQNVTFRCDPISEHNRLYWYRQTLGQGPEFLTYFQNEAQLEKSRLLSDRFSAERPKGSFSTLEIQRTEQGDSAMYLCASSLSGLQPQHFGDGTRLSIL.